Shown below are 10 T cell receptor beta chains from a single sample sequenced in a study (dated by TCRdb to about 2015). Libraries were prepared through 5' RACE. The reads were generated on an Illumina MiSeq. Using fastp trimming at Q25 and MiXCR clonotype assembly, TCRdb reanalyzed the public sequencing data and kept in-frame beta chains. Each CDR3 protein gets just one entry, which takes the most common genes and DNA from the rows behind it. The sample table records 52,000 or so distinct CDR3 sequences; around 20% of these occur just once. The ten largest clones add up to 2.5% to 3.5% of the sample. Cells that were CD4+CD25+CD127-/low were isolated as Tregs. Sample: tumor-infiltrating Tregs sorted from the breast tumor. The receptors were gathered from a female donor with breast cancer.

The chain couples TRBV28 to TRBJ2-7, with 8 bases lining up with TRBD1. Trimming took 6 bases from V and 4 from J; bases not matched to a gene: 8. Germline assignment: CDR1 MDHEN and CDR2 SYDVKM. The CDR3 has 14 residues. The CDR3 region has the DNA TGTGCCAGCAGCAATTCAGGGGGCGCGTACGAGCAGTACTTC. It is translated as CASSNSGGAYEQYF.

The genes are TRBV10-3 and TRBJ1-2; D gene uncertain. This CDR3 contains 14 residues. Trimming stripped 3 bases from V and 4 bases from J, with 12 bases between. Germline V gives CDR1 ENHRY, CDR2 SYGVKD. CDR3 amino acids: CAISERQKLYGYTF. CDR3 bases: TGTGCCATCAGTGAAAGGCAGAAGCTCTATGGCTACACCTTC.

This clonotype was counted between two and nine times. The chain employs TRBV11-2 and TRBJ2-7, with a possible D match to TRBD2 (6 bases). The CDR3 extends over 16 amino acids. Germline values: CDR1 SGHAT, CDR2 FQNNGV. The ends were cut back, 10 bases at V and 0 bases at J, with 22 bases in the middle. CDR3 sequence (DNA): TGTGCCACTGGAAGGGGACTCGGAAGCTTCTCCTACGAGCAGTACTTC. This encodes CATGRGLGSFSYEQYF. Full variable domain (missing parts from reference TRBV11-2 and TRBJ2-7): EAGVAQSPRYKIIEKRQSVAFWCNPISGHATLYWYQQILGQGPKLLIQFQNNGVVDDSQLPKDRFSAERLKGVDSTLKIQPAKLEDSAVYLCATGRGLGSFSYEQYFGPGTRLTVT.

CDR3 sequence (DNA): TGCAGTGCTCCACAGGGGGCGGAAGAGACCCAGTACTTC. Translated: CSAPQGAEETQYF. The chain combines TRBV20-1 with TRBJ2-5; 9 bases match TRBD1. Trimming cost V 5 bases and J 3 bases; bases outside gene matches: 4. Germline CDR1 DFQATT, CDR2 SNEGSKA (reference sequence). This CDR3 region has 13 residues.

J is TRBJ2-2 and V is TRBV7-7; maybe TRBD1 (6 bases). The CDR3 is 13 amino acids. Germline CDR1 and CDR2: SSHAT and FNYEAQ (reference sequence). V was cut by 2 bases and J by 6 bases, with 7 bases left in between. The CDR3 reads CASSLTGPGELFF. DNA of the CDR3: TGTGCCAGCAGCTTAACAGGGCCCGGGGAGCTGTTTTTT. The full variable domain, with the rest looked up from reference TRBV7-7 and TRBJ2-2, is GAGVSQSPRYKVTKRGQDVTLRCDPISSHATLYWYQQALGQGPEFLTYFNYEAQPDKSGLPSDRFSAERPEGSISTLTIQRTEQRDSAMYRCASSLTGPGELFFGEGSRLTVL.

Note on this clonotype: An end of the junction does not agree with germline; a read error may underlie this. The chain is built from TRBV7-9 and TRBJ2-1; 14 bases match TRBD2. Germline V gene sequence: CDR1 SEHNR, CDR2 FQNEAQ (reference sequence). The CDR3 sequence is 16 residues long. The CDR3 protein is CASSSSTSGRGNEQFF. CDR3 bases: TGTGCCAGCAGCTCGTCGACTAGCGGGAGGGGGAATGAACAGTTCTTC.

This clonotype was seen many times. An end of the junction does not agree with germline; a read error may underlie this. The gene calls are TRBV4-1 and TRBJ2-7, with 8 positions matching TRBD1. Germline assignment: CDR1 MGHRA and CDR2 YSYEKL. This CDR3 has 13 amino acids. As DNA, the CDR3 is TGCGCCAGCAGCCTCGTCTCAGGGGGCGTTGGGCACTTC. This encodes CASSLVSGGVGHF.

This clonotype has more than one count but fewer than ten. The V call is TRBV5-1, the J call TRBJ1-1; D perhaps matches TRBD1 (6 bases). Germline V gene lookup returns CDR1 SGHRS and CDR2 YFSETQ. Deletions cut 1 base from V and 0 bases from J, with 13 bases between. The CDR3 is made up of 16 amino acids. The CDR3 protein is CASSLQGPEMNTEAFF. Written as DNA, the CDR3 is TGCGCCAGCAGCTTGCAGGGGCCGGAGATGAACACTGAAGCTTTCTTT. Supplemented by reference TRBV5-1 and TRBJ1-1, the full variable domain reads KAGVTQTPRYLIKTRGQQVTLSCSPISGHRSVSWYQQTPGQGLQFLFEYFSETQRNKGNFPGRFSGRQFSNSRSEMNVSTLELGDSALYLCASSLQGPEMNTEAFFGQGTRLTVV.

A few counts support this clonotype. A much larger clone sits a single nucleotide away, making a read error possible. Since the CDR3 does not end with the conserved phenylalanine or tryptophan, this likely comes from a read error. The chain is built from TRBV12-3 or TRBV12-4 and TRBJ2-5; no clear D. V lost 2 bases and J 2 bases, leaving 9 bases between the germline ends. The CDR3 totals 14 residues. The CDR3 DNA reads as TGTGCCAGCAGTTTACGGCGAATTCAAGAGACCCAGTACTCC. This sequence encodes CASSLRRIQETQYS.

This clonotype came up a few times. CDR3: CASRPRAYRIGGVEQYF. The CDR3 bases are TGTGCCAGCAGGCCCCGGGCCTACAGGATAGGAGGTGTCGAGCAGTACTTC. The V and J genes are TRBV6-5 and TRBJ2-7; D could derive from TRBD1 or TRBD2 (5 bases each). Trimming pared 6 bases from V and 6 bases from J, leaving 27 bases between. Germline V gene sequence: CDR1 MNHEY, CDR2 SVGAGI. The length of the CDR3 is 17 residues.